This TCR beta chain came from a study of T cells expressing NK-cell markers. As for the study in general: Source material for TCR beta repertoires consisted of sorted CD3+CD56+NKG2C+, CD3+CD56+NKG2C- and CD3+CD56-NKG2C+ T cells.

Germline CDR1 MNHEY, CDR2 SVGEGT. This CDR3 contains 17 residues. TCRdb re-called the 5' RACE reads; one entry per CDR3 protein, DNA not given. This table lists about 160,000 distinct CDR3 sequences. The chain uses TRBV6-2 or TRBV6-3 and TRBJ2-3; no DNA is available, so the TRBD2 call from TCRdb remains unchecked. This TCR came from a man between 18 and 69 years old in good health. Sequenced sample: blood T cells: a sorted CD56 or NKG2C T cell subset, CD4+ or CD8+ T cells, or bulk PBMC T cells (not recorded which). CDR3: CASSYLGGTSFTDTQYF.